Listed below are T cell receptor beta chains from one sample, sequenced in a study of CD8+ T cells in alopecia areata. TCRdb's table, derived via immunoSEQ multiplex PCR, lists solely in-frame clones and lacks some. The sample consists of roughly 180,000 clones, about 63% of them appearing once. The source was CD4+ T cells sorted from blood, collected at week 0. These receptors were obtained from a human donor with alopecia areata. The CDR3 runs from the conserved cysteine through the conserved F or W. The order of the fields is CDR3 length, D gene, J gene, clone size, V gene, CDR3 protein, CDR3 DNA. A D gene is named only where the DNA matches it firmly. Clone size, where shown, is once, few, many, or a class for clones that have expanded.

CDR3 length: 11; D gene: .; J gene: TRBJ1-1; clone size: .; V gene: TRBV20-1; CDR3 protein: CSADIRDNGFF; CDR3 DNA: TGCAGTGCTGACATCCGGGACAATGGTTTCTTT
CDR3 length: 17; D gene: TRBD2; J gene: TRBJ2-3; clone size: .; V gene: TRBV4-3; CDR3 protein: CASSQVELAGGGDTQYF; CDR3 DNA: TGCGCCAGCAGCCAAGTAGAACTAGCGGGGGGCGGAGATACGCAGTATTTT
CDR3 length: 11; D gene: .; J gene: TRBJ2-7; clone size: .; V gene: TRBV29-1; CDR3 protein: CSASFRSAQYF; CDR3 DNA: TGCAGCGCCTCCTTCAGGTCTGCGCAGTACTTC
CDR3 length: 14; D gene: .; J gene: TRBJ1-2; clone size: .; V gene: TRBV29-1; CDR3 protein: CSVLMGSLVGGYTF; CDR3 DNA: TGCAGCGTTCTGATGGGGTCGCTTGTCGGGGGCTACACCTTC
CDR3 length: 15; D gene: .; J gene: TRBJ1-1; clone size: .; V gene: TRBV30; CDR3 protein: CAWRKLTGVNTEAFF; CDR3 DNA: TGTGCCTGGAGGAAACTTACGGGGGTGAACACTGAAGCTTTCTTT
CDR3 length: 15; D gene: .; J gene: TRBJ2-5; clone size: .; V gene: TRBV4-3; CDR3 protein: CASSQDLTASETQYF; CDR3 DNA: TGCGCCAGCAGCCAAGACCTCACAGCTTCGGAGACCCAGTACTTC
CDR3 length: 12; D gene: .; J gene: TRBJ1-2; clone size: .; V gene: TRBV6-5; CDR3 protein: CASSFQDHGYTF; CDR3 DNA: TGTGCCAGCAGTTTCCAGGATCATGGCTACACCTTC
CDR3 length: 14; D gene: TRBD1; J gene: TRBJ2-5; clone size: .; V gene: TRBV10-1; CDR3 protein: CASSHDRGRETQYF; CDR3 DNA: TGCGCCAGCAGCCACGACAGGGGGCGAGAGACCCAGTACTTC
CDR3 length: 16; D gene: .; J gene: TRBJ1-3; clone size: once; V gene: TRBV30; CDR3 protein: CAWSVYRQAPGNTIYF; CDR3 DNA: TGTGCCTGGAGTGTTTATCGGCAGGCTCCCGGAAACACCATATATTTT
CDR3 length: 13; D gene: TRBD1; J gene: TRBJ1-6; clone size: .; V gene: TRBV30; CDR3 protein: CAWSLTGDQPLHF; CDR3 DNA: TGTGCCTGGAGCTTGACAGGGGACCAACCCCTCCACTTT
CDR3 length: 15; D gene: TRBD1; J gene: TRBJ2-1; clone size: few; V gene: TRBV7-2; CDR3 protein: CASSLRGDRYNEQFF; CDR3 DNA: TGTGCCAGCAGCTTAAGGGGGGACAGGTACAATGAGCAGTTCTTC
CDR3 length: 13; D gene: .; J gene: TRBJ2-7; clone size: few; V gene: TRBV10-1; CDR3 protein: CASSGPNLYEQYF; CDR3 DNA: TGCGCCAGCAGTGGTCCAAACCTCTACGAGCAGTACTTC
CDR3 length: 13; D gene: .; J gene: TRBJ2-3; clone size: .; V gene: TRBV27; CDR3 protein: CASSFLGTDTQYF; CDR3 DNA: TGTGCCAGCAGTTTTCTCGGCACAGATACGCAGTATTTT
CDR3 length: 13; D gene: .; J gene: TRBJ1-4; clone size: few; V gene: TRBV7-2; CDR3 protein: CASSFDRREKLFF; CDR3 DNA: TGTGCCAGCAGCTTCGACAGGAGGGAAAAACTGTTTTTT
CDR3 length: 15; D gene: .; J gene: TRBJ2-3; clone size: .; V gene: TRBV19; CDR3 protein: CASSGGATSTDTQYF; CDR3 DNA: TGTGCCAGTAGTGGTGGGGCTACTAGCACAGATACGCAGTATTTT
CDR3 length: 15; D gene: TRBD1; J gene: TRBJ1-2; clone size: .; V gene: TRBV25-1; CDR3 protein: CASSEAQGEDYGYTF; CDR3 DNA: TGTGCCAGCAGTGAGGCACAGGGGGAGGACTATGGCTACACCTTC
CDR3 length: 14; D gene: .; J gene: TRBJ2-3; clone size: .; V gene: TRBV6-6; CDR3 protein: CASSYPTRDSEQYF; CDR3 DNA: TGTGCCAGCAGTTACCCAACCCGAGACAGCGAGCAGTATTTT
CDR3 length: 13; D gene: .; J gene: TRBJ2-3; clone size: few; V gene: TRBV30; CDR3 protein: CAWSPQGTDTQYF; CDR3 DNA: TGTGCCTGGAGTCCCCAGGGGACAGATACGCAGTATTTT
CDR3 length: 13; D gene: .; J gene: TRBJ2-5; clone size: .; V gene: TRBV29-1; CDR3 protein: CSVAGRAQETQYF; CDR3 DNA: TGCAGCGTTGCGGGCAGAGCCCAAGAGACCCAGTACTTC
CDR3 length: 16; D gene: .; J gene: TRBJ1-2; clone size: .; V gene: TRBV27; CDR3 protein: CASSKQGTVRGYGYTF; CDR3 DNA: TGTGCCAGCAGCAAACAGGGTACAGTCCGTGGGTATGGCTACACCTTC
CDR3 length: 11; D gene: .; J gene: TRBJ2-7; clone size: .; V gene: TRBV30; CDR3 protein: CASGSTREQYF; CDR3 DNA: TGTGCCTCCGGGTCCACCCGTGAGCAGTACTTC
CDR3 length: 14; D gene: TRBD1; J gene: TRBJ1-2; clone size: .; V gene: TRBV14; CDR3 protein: CASSIGTGPYGYTF; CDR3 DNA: TGTGCCAGCAGCATCGGGACAGGGCCCTATGGCTACACCTTC
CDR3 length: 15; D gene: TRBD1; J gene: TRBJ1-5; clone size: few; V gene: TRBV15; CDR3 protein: CATSSGTGGYQPQHF; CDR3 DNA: TGTGCCACCAGCAGTGGGACAGGGGGGTATCAGCCCCAGCATTTT
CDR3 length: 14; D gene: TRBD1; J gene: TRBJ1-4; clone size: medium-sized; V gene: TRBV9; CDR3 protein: CASSATGTNEKLFF; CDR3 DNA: TGTGCCAGCAGCGCGACAGGGACTAATGAAAAACTGTTTTTT
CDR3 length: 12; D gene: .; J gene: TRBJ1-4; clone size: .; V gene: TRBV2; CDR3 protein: CASSEVREKLFF; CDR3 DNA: TGTGCCAGCAGTGAAGTCAGAGAAAAACTGTTTTTT
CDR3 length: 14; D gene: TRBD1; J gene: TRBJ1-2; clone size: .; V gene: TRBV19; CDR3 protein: CASSITGTGNGYTF; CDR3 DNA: TGTGCCAGTAGTATAACCGGGACAGGAAACGGCTACACCTTC
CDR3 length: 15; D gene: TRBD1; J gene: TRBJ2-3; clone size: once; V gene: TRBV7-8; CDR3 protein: CASSLGGQSTDTQYF; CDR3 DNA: TGTGCCAGCAGCTTAGGGGGACAGAGCACAGATACGCAGTATTTT
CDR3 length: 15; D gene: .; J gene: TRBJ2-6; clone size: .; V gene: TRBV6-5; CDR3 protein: CASSAQLSGANVLTF; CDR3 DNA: TGTGCCAGCAGTGCCCAGCTCTCTGGGGCCAACGTCCTGACTTTC
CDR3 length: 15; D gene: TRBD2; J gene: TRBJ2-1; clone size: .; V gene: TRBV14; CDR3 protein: CASSQLAGPYNEQFF; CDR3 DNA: TGTGCCAGCAGCCAATTAGCGGGGCCCTACAATGAGCAGTTCTTC
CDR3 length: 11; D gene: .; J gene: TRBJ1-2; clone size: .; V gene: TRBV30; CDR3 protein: CAWSPGVGYTF; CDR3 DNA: TGTGCCTGGAGTCCCGGGGTTGGCTACACCTTC
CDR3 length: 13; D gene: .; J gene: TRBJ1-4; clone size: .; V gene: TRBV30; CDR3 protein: CAWRSGRGEKLFF; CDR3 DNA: TGTGCCTGGAGATCTGGGAGGGGTGAAAAACTGTTTTTT
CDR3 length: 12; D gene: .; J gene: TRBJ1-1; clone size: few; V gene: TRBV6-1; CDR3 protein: CASRFTGPEAFF; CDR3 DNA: TGTGCCAGCAGGTTTACAGGGCCTGAAGCTTTCTTT
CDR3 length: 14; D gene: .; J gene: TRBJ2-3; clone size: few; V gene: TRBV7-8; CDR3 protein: CASSLGDGLYTQYF; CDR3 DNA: TGTGCCAGCAGCTTAGGTGACGGATTATATACGCAGTATTTT
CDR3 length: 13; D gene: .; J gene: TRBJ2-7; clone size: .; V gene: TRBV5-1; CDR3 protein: CASSMGLSYEQYF; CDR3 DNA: TGCGCCAGCAGCATGGGACTTTCCTACGAGCAGTACTTC
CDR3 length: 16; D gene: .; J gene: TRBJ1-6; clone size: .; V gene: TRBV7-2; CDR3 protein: CASSQPTSRYNSPLHF; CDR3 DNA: TGTGCCAGCAGCCAACCAACCTCCCGCTATAATTCACCCCTCCACTTT
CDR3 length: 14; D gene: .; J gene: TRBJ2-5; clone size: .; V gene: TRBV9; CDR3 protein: CASSVGAQKETQYF; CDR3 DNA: TGTGCCAGCAGCGTAGGGGCACAGAAAGAGACCCAGTACTTC
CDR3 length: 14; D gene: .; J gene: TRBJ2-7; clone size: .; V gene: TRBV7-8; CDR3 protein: CATSKTAISYEQYF; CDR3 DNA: TGTGCCACGTCCAAGACAGCTATATCCTACGAGCAGTACTTC
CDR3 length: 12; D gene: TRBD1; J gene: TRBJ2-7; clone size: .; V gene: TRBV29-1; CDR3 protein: CSVTGGFYEQYF; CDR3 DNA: TGCAGCGTGACAGGGGGCTTTTACGAGCAGTACTTC
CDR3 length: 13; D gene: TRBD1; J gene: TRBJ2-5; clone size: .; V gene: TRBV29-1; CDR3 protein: CSVGGQGQETQYF; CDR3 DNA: TGCAGCGTTGGGGGACAGGGCCAAGAGACCCAGTACTTC
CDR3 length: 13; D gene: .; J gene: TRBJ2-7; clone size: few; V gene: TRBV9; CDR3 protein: CASSVNRDHEQYF; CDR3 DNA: TGTGCCAGCAGCGTAAACAGGGACCACGAGCAGTACTTC
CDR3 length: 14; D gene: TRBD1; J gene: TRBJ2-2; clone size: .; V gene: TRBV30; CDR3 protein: CAWNLQGTTGELFF; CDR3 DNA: TGTGCCTGGAACTTACAGGGGACCACCGGGGAGCTGTTTTTT
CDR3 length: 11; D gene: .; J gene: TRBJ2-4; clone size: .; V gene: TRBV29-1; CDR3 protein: CSVEEVFIQYF; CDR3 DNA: TGCAGCGTTGAAGAGGTCTTCATTCAGTACTTC
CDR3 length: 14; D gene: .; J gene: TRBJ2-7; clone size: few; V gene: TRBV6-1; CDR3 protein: CASSDRWSSYEQYF; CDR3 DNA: TGTGCCAGCAGTGACAGGTGGAGCTCCTACGAGCAGTACTTC
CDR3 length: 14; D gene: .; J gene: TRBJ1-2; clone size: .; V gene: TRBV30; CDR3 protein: CAWSARMGNYGYTF; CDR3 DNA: TGTGCCTGGAGTGCCAGGATGGGGAACTATGGCTACACCTTC
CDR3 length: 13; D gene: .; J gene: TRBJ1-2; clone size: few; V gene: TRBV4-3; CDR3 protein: CASSQDRKGGYTF; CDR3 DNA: TGCGCCAGCAGCCAAGATCGAAAAGGGGGCTACACCTTC
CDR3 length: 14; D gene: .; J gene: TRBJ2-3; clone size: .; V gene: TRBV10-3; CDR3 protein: CAISEGDRTDTQYF; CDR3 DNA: TGTGCCATCAGTGAGGGGGACCGCACAGATACGCAGTATTTT
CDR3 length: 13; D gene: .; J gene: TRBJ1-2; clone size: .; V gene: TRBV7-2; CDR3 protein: CASSLSRLSGYTF; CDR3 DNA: TGTGCCAGCAGCTTAAGCCGCCTATCGGGCTACACCTTC
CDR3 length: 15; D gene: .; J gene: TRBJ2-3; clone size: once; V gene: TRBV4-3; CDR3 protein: CASSQFWQITDTQYF; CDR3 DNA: TGCGCCAGCAGCCAATTTTGGCAGATCACAGATACGCAGTATTTT
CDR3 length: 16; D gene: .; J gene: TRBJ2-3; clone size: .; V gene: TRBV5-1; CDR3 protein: CASSLNSRGDTDTQYF; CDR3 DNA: TGCGCCAGCAGCCTGAACTCTAGAGGGGACACAGATACGCAGTATTTT
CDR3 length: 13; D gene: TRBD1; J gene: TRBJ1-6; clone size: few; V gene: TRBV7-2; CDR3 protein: CASSDTGGSPLHF; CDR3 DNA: TGTGCCAGCAGTGACACAGGGGGTTCACCCCTCCACTTT